This T cell receptor beta chain stems from a study of blood T cell repertoires in COVID-19. Study context: Whether acute or convalescent, the COVID-19 samples came from the United States, Italy and Spain. PBMCs, B-cell-depleted T cells, or T cells provided the cDNA or gDNA that made up the material.

Method: immunoSEQ multiplex PCR; TCRdb's copy keeps in-frame clones and lacks some. This repertoire shows roughly 41,000 clones, over 75% found once; its top ten account for 35% to 55%. CDR3 length: 12 amino acids. V shed 2 bases and J shed 4 bases, with 5 bases lying between them. Looked up from germline, CDR1 is MNHEY and CDR2 is SVGAGI. Input material: peripheral blood. V gene TRBV6-5 combines with J gene TRBJ1-2; no definite D call. This TCR derives from a woman older than 75 with acute or convalescent COVID-19. The CDR3: CASSYNSYGYTF. The DNA for the CDR3 is TGTGCCAGCAGTTACAACAGCTATGGCTACACCTTC.